These T cell receptor beta chains were read from a single sample in a study of blood T cells in healthy people across ages. One entry per CDR3 protein results from TCRdb running MiXCR on the 5' RACE reads. Of roughly 1.4 million distinct CDR3 sequences listed, 59% are singletons. Material: blood. The receptors here all came from a man younger than 30 in good health. CDR3s include the opening cysteine and the closing phenylalanine or tryptophan. Each record gives: CDR3 length, J gene, clone size, D gene, V gene, CDR3 protein, CDR3 DNA. The D gene is left open where the match is weak. Only part of the rows carry a size: once, few, many, or a class if the clone is expanded.

>13|TRBJ2-7|few|TRBD1|TRBV29-1
CSVLDRGTYEQYF
TGCAGCGTCCTTGACAGGGGCACTTACGAGCAGTACTTC
>14|TRBJ2-7|NA|TRBD1|TRBV5-1
CASSVDRGIYEQYF
TGCGCCAGCAGCGTGGACAGGGGGATCTACGAGCAGTACTTC
>17|TRBJ1-1|NA|NA|TRBV6-2/TRBV6-3
CASSYMGGLIMNTEAFF
TGTGCCAGCAGTTACATGGGGGGGCTGATCATGAACACTGAAGCTTTCTTT
>13|TRBJ2-1|NA|NA|TRBV14
CASSQVGAHEQFF
TGTGCCAGCAGCCAAGTCGGCGCACATGAGCAGTTCTTC
>15|TRBJ1-2|NA|TRBD1|TRBV4-3
CASSYLTGGMDGYTF
TGCGCCAGCAGCTACTTGACAGGGGGCATGGATGGCTACACCTTC
>15|TRBJ2-6|NA|NA|TRBV28
CASSLHGTGANVLTF
TGTGCCAGCAGTTTGCATGGAACTGGGGCCAACGTCCTGACTTTC
>14|TRBJ2-3|many|NA|TRBV12-3/TRBV12-4
CASSLALGTDTQYF
TGTGCCAGCAGTTTAGCGCTCGGAACAGATACGCAGTATTTT
>16|TRBJ1-4|NA|NA|TRBV7-9
CASSLAMTPGDEKLFF
TGTGCCAGCAGCTTAGCTATGACACCTGGCGATGAAAAACTGTTTTTT
>12|TRBJ1-4|few|NA|TRBV12-3/TRBV12-4
CASSFRPEKLFF
TGTGCCAGCAGTTTTCGGCCTGAAAAACTGTTTTTT
>13|TRBJ2-1|NA|NA|TRBV25-1
CASSEFESGEQFF
TGTGCCAGCAGTGAATTTGAAAGCGGAGAGCAGTTCTTC
>17|TRBJ1-1|NA|TRBD1|TRBV12-3/TRBV12-4
CACSWDYRGQLNTEAFF
TGTGCCTGCAGTTGGGATTACAGGGGGCAGCTTAACACTGAAGCTTTCTTT
>15|TRBJ1-2|NA|TRBD1|TRBV6-1
CASRPPGTGGWGYTF
TGTGCCAGCAGGCCCCCCGGGACAGGGGGCTGGGGCTACACCTTC
>14|TRBJ2-7|few|TRBD2|TRBV2
CASKGLDSSYEQYF
TGTGCCAGCAAGGGACTAGATAGCTCCTACGAGCAGTACTTC
>14|TRBJ2-5|NA|NA|TRBV10-3
CAISESGSQETQYF
TGTGCCATCAGTGAGTCGGGGTCTCAAGAGACCCAGTACTTC
>13|TRBJ2-3|NA|NA|TRBV6-1
CASSEKGSDTQYF
TGTGCCAGCAGTGAAAAGGGGTCGGATACGCAGTATTTT
>16|TRBJ2-1|NA|NA|TRBV12-3/TRBV12-4
CASGGGGGGSYNEQFF
TGTGCCAGCGGTGGGGGAGGGGGCGGCTCCTACAATGAGCAGTTCTTC
>15|TRBJ2-3|NA|TRBD2|TRBV29-1
CSVLGLAGVADTQYF
TGCAGCGTCTTAGGACTAGCGGGAGTTGCAGATACGCAGTATTTT
>15|TRBJ1-6|NA|TRBD1|TRBV3-1
CASSPIGQDNSPLHF
TGTGCCAGCAGCCCAATTGGACAGGATAATTCACCCCTCCACTTT
>15|TRBJ1-2|few|NA|TRBV7-9
CASSFPASSNYGYTF
TGTGCCAGCAGCTTCCCCGCGTCGAGTAACTATGGCTACACCTTC
>14|TRBJ1-5|NA|NA|TRBV3-1
CASSQGPKDQPQHF
TGTGCCAGCAGCCAGGGCCCGAAGGATCAGCCCCAGCATTTT
>13|TRBJ2-7|few|TRBD2|TRBV7-2
CASLSGLAYEQYF
TGTGCCAGCCTTTCGGGACTAGCATATGAGCAGTACTTC
>13|TRBJ2-5|NA|TRBD2|TRBV27
CASSVEERGVQYF
TGTGCCAGCAGTGTAGAAGAACGGGGGGTGCAGTACTTC
>15|TRBJ2-1|NA|TRBD2|TRBV29-1
CSVALREGPLNEQFF
TGCAGCGTTGCCCTTCGGGAGGGCCCTTTGAATGAGCAGTTCTTC
>16|TRBJ2-2|NA|NA|TRBV12-5
CASGLVLREVPGELFF
TGTGCTAGTGGTTTGGTACTCCGGGAAGTCCCTGGGGAGCTGTTTTTT
>16|TRBJ1-5|NA|NA|TRBV25-1
CASGPFRDDTYQPQHF
TGTGCCAGCGGTCCCTTCCGGGACGACACTTATCAGCCCCAGCATTTT
>13|TRBJ2-1|few|NA|TRBV5-1
CASSLVPGNEQFF
TGTGCCAGCAGCTTGGTCCCTGGGAATGAGCAGTTCTTC
>14|TRBJ2-7|NA|TRBD2|TRBV20-1
CSARSSGRSCEQYF
TGCAGTGCTCGTTCTAGCGGGAGATCCTGCGAGCAGTACTTC
>14|TRBJ1-2|NA|TRBD1|TRBV4-1
CASSPVGQNYGYTF
TGCGCCAGCAGCCCAGTGGGACAGAATTATGGCTACACCTTC
>15|TRBJ2-1|NA|TRBD1|TRBV12-3/TRBV12-4
CASRYRDRGVYEQFF
TGTGCCAGCAGATACCGGGACAGGGGCGTATATGAGCAGTTCTTC
>15|TRBJ2-3|NA|TRBD2|TRBV4-3
CASSRKAGSTDTQYF
TGCGCCAGCAGCCGAAAAGCGGGAAGCACAGATACGCAGTATTTT
>14|TRBJ2-1|NA|NA|TRBV24-1
CATSDFWTNNEQFF
TGTGCCACCAGTGATTTTTGGACAAACAATGAGCAGTTCTTC
>11|TRBJ1-2|NA|NA|TRBV29-1
CSVDENYGYTF
TGCAGCGTTGACGAGAACTATGGCTACACCTTC
>12|TRBJ1-1|once|NA|TRBV20-1
CSALTVNTEAFF
TGCAGTGCCCTAACAGTGAACACTGAAGCTTTCTTT
>13|TRBJ1-1|NA|NA|TRBV5-4
CASSLPEDTEAFF
TGTGCCAGCAGCTTGCCCGAGGACACTGAAGCTTTCTTT
>13|TRBJ2-7|few|NA|TRBV20-1
CSAEGTLGYEQYF
TGCAGTGCTGAGGGGACACTGGGCTACGAGCAGTACTTC
>14|TRBJ2-1|NA|TRBD1|TRBV10-1
CASLRQGARGEQFF
TGCGCCAGCTTGCGACAGGGGGCGCGTGGTGAGCAGTTCTTC
>14|TRBJ2-1|NA|TRBD2|TRBV7-6
CASSIGLADNGQFF
TGTGCCAGCAGCATTGGACTAGCGGACAATGGGCAGTTCTTC
>14|TRBJ1-2|NA|NA|TRBV29-1
CSVDSGTGSGGYTF
TGCAGCGTTGATTCAGGGACGGGTTCGGGCGGCTACACCTTC
>14|TRBJ2-1|few|NA|TRBV4-2
CASSQVKQSNEQFF
TGTGCCAGCAGCCAAGTAAAGCAGTCCAATGAGCAGTTCTTC
>13|TRBJ1-2|NA|NA|TRBV5-6
CASSPDGPFGYTF
TGTGCCAGCAGCCCGGATGGTCCGTTTGGCTACACCTTC
>13|TRBJ2-5|NA|NA|TRBV29-1
CSVVYRDQETQYF
TGCAGCGTTGTTTACAGGGACCAAGAGACCCAGTACTTC
>12|TRBJ2-5|few|NA|TRBV4-3
CESASPQETQYF
TGCGAGTCGGCTAGCCCCCAAGAGACCCAGTACTTC
>16|TRBJ2-3|NA|NA|TRBV4-2
CASSLMSGQRTDTQYF
TGTGCCAGCAGCCTGATGTCTGGCCAACGCACAGATACGCAGTATTTT
>16|TRBJ2-2|NA|NA|TRBV7-2
CASNVAGQGSTGELFF
TGTGCCAGCAACGTTGCGGGGCAGGGCAGCACCGGGGAGCTGTTTTTT
>13|TRBJ2-5|NA|NA|TRBV5-1
CASSLAEHNEQYF
TGCGCCAGCAGCTTGGCAGAACACAATGAGCAGTACTTC
>13|TRBJ2-5|few|NA|TRBV29-1
CSVVNTGEETQYF
TGCAGCGTTGTCAATACTGGTGAGGAGACCCAGTACTTC
>15|TRBJ2-3|NA|NA|TRBV10-1
CASSESRGDTDSQYF
TGCGCCAGCAGTGAGTCTCGGGGGGACACAGATTCGCAGTATTTT
>13|TRBJ2-1|NA|TRBD1|TRBV6-1
CASSDFRGLEQFF
TGTGCCAGCAGTGATTTCAGGGGGCTCGAGCAGTTCTTC
>12|TRBJ1-5|NA|NA|TRBV27
CAGSLGSGPQHF
TGTGCCGGCAGTCTGGGGAGTGGGCCCCAGCATTTT
>16|TRBJ2-7|NA|TRBD1|TRBV12-3/TRBV12-4
CASTTGQSHGLYEQYF
TGTGCCAGCACCACGGGACAGTCTCATGGCCTCTACGAGCAGTACTTC
>16|TRBJ2-1|NA|TRBD2|TRBV5-5
CASSPGGPLSYNEQFF
TGTGCCAGCAGCCCGGGAGGGCCTCTGTCCTACAATGAGCAGTTCTTC
>16|TRBJ2-5|NA|TRBD2|TRBV4-3
CASSPSLAGGQETQYF
TGCGCCAGCAGCCCTTCCCTAGCGGGGGGGCAGGAGACCCAGTACTTC
>13|TRBJ2-7|NA|NA|TRBV20-1
CSASRDSYYEQYF
TGCAGTGCTAGCCGGGACTCGTACTACGAGCAGTACTTC
>15|TRBJ2-3|NA|TRBD2|TRBV10-3
CAISLRGESADTQYF
TGTGCCATCAGTCTCCGGGGGGAAAGCGCAGATACGCAGTATTTT
>15|TRBJ2-1|NA|NA|TRBV6-5
CASSYGVTGDNEQFF
TGTGCCAGCAGTTACGGGGTGACCGGAGACAATGAGCAGTTCTTC
>13|TRBJ2-5|few|NA|TRBV10-2
CASSRQAKETQYF
TGCGCCAGCTCCCGACAGGCAAAAGAGACCCAGTACTTC